The count of the clone carrying this TCR beta chain is one. Its cognate antigen is unknown. The table came from immunoSEQ multiplex PCR; TCRdb's copy has only in-frame clones and leaves some out. The repertoire holds roughly 100,000 clones, with about 95% as singletons. This specimen comes from a study of T cells in pancreatic ductal adenocarcinoma. Study-wide results and caveats: The resected cohort was biased toward the minority with early-stage disease. No significant tumor-blood clonality difference; means were about 0.11 and 0.072. Tumor samples had fewer productive templates and about 8-fold fewer unique clonotypes than blood. Comparisons of tumor and blood clonality may show falsely lower tumor diversity.

Surgery without prior neoadjuvant therapy was the treatment of the selected pancreatic ductal adenocarcinoma patients. V was shortened by 4 bases and J by 0 bases, with 7 bases between the two germline ends. The germline CDR1 and CDR2 sequences are LNHDA and SQIVND (reference sequence). The CDR3 is 15 residues long. The TCR sequence derives from a human donor with pancreatic ductal adenocarcinoma. The chain links TRBV19 to TRBJ2-6, with D unclear. The sequenced sample was PBMCs. The CDR3 DNA reads as TGTGCCAGTAGTACCCCCGGCTCTGGGGCCAACGTCCTGACTTTC. Protein sequence: CASSTPGSGANVLTF.